The next 15 T cell receptor beta chains were all read from a single sample in a study of T cells in Graves' hyperthyroidism and ophthalmopathy. Amplification targeted TCR beta CDR3 regions from RNA transcripts. An initial round of RT-PCR targeting the TCR CDR3 relied on the HTBI primer set. TCRdb reprocessed the multiplex PCR reads with MiXCR, giving one entry per CDR3 protein. The top ten clones hold roughly 10% of a sample with hundreds of thousands of distinct CDR3 sequences, roughly 15% of them seen once. Specimen: blood. The receptors were gathered from a young woman with Graves' hyperthyroidism.

This clonotype was recorded many times. V and J are TRBV7-9 and TRBJ1-1; D gene uncertain. V lost 1 base and J lost 7, with 16 bases in between. The CDR3 totals 15 residues. Germline loops: CDR1 SEHNR, CDR2 FQNEAQ (reference sequence). CDR3 loop: CASSLGPPVLDEAFF. In nucleotides, the CDR3 is TGTGCCAGCAGCTTAGGCCCTCCAGTCCTAGATGAAGCTTTCTTT.

This clonotype has ten or more counts. This chain joins TRBV5-6 and TRBJ1-5; D remains unclear. The CDR3 runs to 13 residues. V was clipped by 0 bases and J by 6 bases, with 7 bases between them. Germline CDR1 is SGHDT and CDR2 is YYEEEE. The CDR3 loop reads CASSLAPSQPQHF. The CDR3 nucleotides are TGTGCCAGCAGCTTGGCGCCGAGTCAGCCCCAGCATTTT.

The V gene is TRBV28, the J gene TRBJ2-5; 7 positions match TRBD1. The CDR3 contains 13 residues. The V segment lost 4 bases and the J segment 11 bases; nucleotides outside the gene matches: 10. Germline lookup yields CDR1 MDHEN and CDR2 SYDVKM. The CDR3 here is CASSSDPGQVQYF. CDR3 nucleotides: TGTGCCAGCAGTTCAGACCCCGGACAGGTTCAGTACTTC.

DNA of the CDR3: TGTGCCAGCAGTCTGGGACCGTGGGAAAGGGCCAAAAACATTCAGTACTTC. As protein: CASSLGPWERAKNIQYF. This sequence joins TRBV6-1 and TRBJ2-4, with D perhaps given as TRBD1 or TRBD2 (5 bases each). The V gene lost 5 bases and the J gene lost 1 base, with 18 bases spanning the gap. The CDR3 totals 17 residues. CDR1 MNHNS and CDR2 SASEGT come from the germline V gene.

This clonotype was recorded a few times. J is TRBJ2-1 and V is TRBV20-1, with TRBD2 matching 7 bases. Germline lookup yields CDR1 DFQATT and CDR2 SNEGSKA (reference sequence). V was pared by 6 bases and J by 7 bases, with 18 bases of the junction left unmatched. The CDR3 is 16 amino acids. The CDR3, as DNA: TGCAGTGCCCTAAAATTTACCGGGACTACCAATAATGAGCAGTTCTTC. Protein: CSALKFTGTTNNEQFF.

The table lists this clonotype with many counts. The rearrangement joins TRBV3-1 to TRBJ1-2, with TRBD1 matching over 7 bases. J was trimmed by 4 bases and V by 4 bases; bases with no gene match: 6. This CDR3 is 14 amino acids long. Germline CDR1 reads LGHDT; CDR2 reads YNNKEL (reference sequence). DNA for the CDR3: TGTGCCAGCAGCCGTCTACAGGGGATCTATGGCTACACCTTC. Its translation is CASSRLQGIYGYTF.

The chain joins TRBV27 to TRBJ1-1; D is unresolved. CDR3 length: 14 residues. The V end was cut by 5 bases, the J end by 1 base, with 11 bases between. Germline V gives CDR1 MNHEY, CDR2 SMNVEV (reference sequence). The CDR3 nucleotides are TGTGCCAGCAGTACCCCGGACGCGAACACTGAAGCTTTCTTT. Amino acid sequence: CASSTPDANTEAFF.

Turning to this clonotype: A much larger clone sits a single nucleotide away, making a read error possible. The chain carries TRBV6-1 and TRBJ2-2, with D possibly TRBD1 on 6 matching bases. The CDR3 consists of 15 residues. The germline V and J ends were trimmed by 4 bases and 3 bases, with 12 bases remaining between them. Germline CDR1 and CDR2: MNHNS and SASEGT. The CDR3 DNA reads TGTGCCAGCAGTGTAGGACAGACTCACACCGGGGAGCTGTTTTTT. Encoded protein: CASSVGQTHTGELFF.

This clonotype was found many times. J is TRBJ2-2 and V is TRBV12-3 or TRBV12-4, with D unclear. V was trimmed by 8 bases and J by 8 bases, leaving 18 bases between them. The CDR3 spans 14 residues. CDR3 sequence reads: CASGSGGPPGELFF. Written as DNA, the CDR3 is TGTGCCAGCGGATCGGGTGGCCCACCGGGGGAGCTGTTTTTT.

In this sample, this clonotype turned up many times. The chain uses TRBV20-1 and TRBJ2-3; TRBD2 aligns across 10 bases. Germline V gene lookup returns CDR1 DFQATT and CDR2 SNEGSKA (reference sequence). The junction had 5 bases not matched to a gene; V was cut back by 1 base and J by 4 bases. This CDR3 is built from 15 residues. The CDR3, as DNA: TGCAGTGCTAGAGCCCCTAGCGGGAGTTCAGATACGCAGTATTTT. As protein: CSARAPSGSSDTQYF.

The rearrangement joins TRBV28 to TRBJ1-5; D is perhaps TRBD1 (6 bases). The V end lost 1 base, the J end lost 6 bases, and 16 bases lay between the germline ends. The CDR3 extends over 16 amino acids. Germline V CDR1 and CDR2: MDHEN, SYDVKM. The CDR3 reads CASSLLGQGMFQPQHF. The CDR3 DNA reads as TGTGCCAGCAGTTTATTGGGGCAGGGGATGTTTCAGCCCCAGCATTTT. Combining the CDR3 with reference TRBV28 and TRBJ1-5 gives the whole variable domain DVKVTQSSRYLVKRTGEKVFLECVQDMDHENMFWYRQDPGLGLRLIYFSYDVKMKEKGDIPEGYSVSREKKERFSLILESASTNQTSMYLCASSLLGQGMFQPQHFGDGTRLSIL.

This chain joins TRBV14 and TRBJ1-5; D possibly corresponds to TRBD1 (6 bases). The CDR3 is 13 amino acids. V shed 4 bases and J shed 7 bases, with 11 bases lying between them. CDR1 and CDR2 (germline): SGHDN, FVKESK. In nucleotides, the CDR3 is TGTGCCAGCAGCCGGGGGACAAGACAGCCCCAGCATTTT. It is translated as CASSRGTRQPQHF.

A few counts support this clonotype. The chain carries TRBV27 and TRBJ1-5; 7 bases fit TRBD1. The germline V gene has CDR1 MNHEY and CDR2 SMNVEV (reference sequence). The CDR3 contains 14 residues. V was clipped by 6 bases and J by 7 bases; unmatched bases: 9. The CDR3, as DNA: TGTGCCAGCAGCCCGGACAGGTCAGGGCAGCCCCAGCATTTT. Protein product: CASSPDRSGQPQHF.

This chain connects TRBV6-1 to TRBJ1-1; D not resolved. Germline V gene sequence: CDR1 MNHNS, CDR2 SASEGT. This CDR3 is built from 13 residues. Trimming cost V 6 bases and J 8 bases, with 16 bases left between them. CDR3 in amino acids: CASRAGKRYEAFF. In DNA, the CDR3 is TGTGCCAGCAGGGCAGGCAAACGATACGAAGCTTTCTTT.

This clonotype was seen only a few times. This rearrangement joins TRBV5-1 to TRBJ2-7, with 10 positions matching TRBD2. Germline assignment: CDR1 SGHRS and CDR2 YFSETQ. The V gene end was trimmed by 10 bases and the J gene end by 4 bases; junction bases not matched to a gene: 8. CDR3 length: 13 amino acids. The CDR3: CASGLAAMYEQYF. The CDR3 DNA follows: TGCGCCTCCGGACTAGCGGCGATGTACGAGCAGTACTTC.